This TCR beta chain was recorded in a study of T cell responses to AZD1222 COVID-19 vaccine. About this clone: Its antigen is currently unknown.

TCRdb's table, derived via immunoSEQ multiplex PCR, lists solely in-frame clones and lacks some. Seen here are 90,000 to 130,000 clones, roughly four fifths observed once, and the top ten hold 4% to 5%. Study-wide findings and caveats: Along spike, vaccine-associated CD4 TCRs were found throughout, with dominance at 160-218 and 743-854.

V shed 7 bases, J shed 8 bases, and the junction held 7 bases outside the gene matches. Germline assignment: CDR1 KGHSH and CDR2 LQKENI. The CDR3 spans 13 residues. Sequenced material: peripheral blood, taken on day 0 of AZD1222 vaccination. The chain recombines TRBV18 with TRBJ1-4, with TRBD1 identical over 7 bases. This receptor was taken from an adult in good health. The CDR3 DNA reads TGTGCCAGCTTGGACAGGTCTGCAGAAAAACTGTTTTTT. Translation gives CASLDRSAEKLFF.